This T cell receptor beta chain was sequenced in a study of cytomegalovirus exposure and HLA in healthy donors. Notes on the study in general: CMV serostatus alone was available as immune exposure information.

The PCR made use of 60 Vbeta and 13 Jbeta primers. Here immunoSEQ multiplex PCR was the method, and the copy in TCRdb shows in-frame clones only, minus some. The data show 180,000 or so clones, with roughly 73% seen just once and about 7.7% held by the top ten. Concerning this clone itself: The antigen is undetermined.

The V and J ends lost 1 base and 6 bases respectively, with 9 bases between them. This CDR3 is built from 13 residues. The germline CDR1 and CDR2 sequences are MNHNS and SASEGT. The sequenced sample was PBMCs. J is TRBJ1-1 and V is TRBV6-1; D possibly corresponds to TRBD1 (5 bases). The receptor's source is a woman aged 40-49 years in good health and CMV-seropositive. Here the CDR3 reads CASSEGQGAEAFF. The CDR3 coding sequence is TGTGCCAGCAGTGAAGGCCAGGGCGCTGAAGCTTTCTTT.